Sequencing of this T cell receptor beta chain was carried out in a study of T-cell reconstitution after alpha-beta-depleted transplantation in children (dated by TCRdb to about 2016). Looking at the study overall: Using TCR repertoire profiling, the study quantitatively followed how T-cell immune reconstitution unfolded in children after TCRalphabeta/CD19-depleted allogeneic hematopoietic cell transplantation. Broad study findings and their caveats: Over subsequent months, a decline in hyperexpanded clone frequencies was noted, and after one year, T-cell counts and TCRbeta diversity were mostly ascribed to newly produced T cells. In some patients, the high TCRbeta diversity seen at day 60 was put down to recipient T cells and intrathymic progenitors that had survived conditioning. About two months after transplant, the apparently early recovery of alphabetaT-cell counts reportedly depended on just several hundred clones that had expanded rapidly and came from non-depleted graft cells.

In the case of this clonotype: Its recognized antigen is unknown. The input lacks base qualities; no much larger clone sits a single base away.

The label giving this sample's treatment or condition can be read as: allogeneic hematopoietic cell transplantation with graft depleted of TCRalphabeta T cells and CD19 B cells. The transplant recipients were children given TCRalphabeta/CD19-depleted allogeneic hematopoietic cell grafts. The method was PCR. Instrument used: Illumina HiSeq 2500. Molecular barcoding was employed in the preparation of TCR libraries, with unique molecular identifiers being used to normalize TCRbeta repertoire quantification. Starting from the raw public reads, TCRdb applied fastp trimming at Q25, assembled clones with MiXCR and retained in-frame beta chains. Merged by CDR3 protein, the rows form single entries marked with the most common genes and DNA. The sample has about 210,000 distinct CDR3 sequences on record, around a sixth of them singletons. The ten largest clonotypes hold around 45% of the sample. The CDR3 covers 14 residues, taking in both the cysteine and the phenylalanine. Here the CDR3 DNA is all that survives: 42 bases in frame from base 1. As encoded in the germline V gene, CDR1 is KGHDR while CDR2 is SFDVKD. V loses 9 bases of germline sequence and J loses 2 bases, and the interval between the two ends is 16 bases.

The TCR originated in a male patient under 10 years old who had a stem cell transplant for acute lymphoblastic leukemia, so the T cells may come from the graft donor. The chain is encoded by TRBV24-1 joined to TRBJ2-7; TRBD1 might be the D gene, on 5 matching bases. The sample was PBMCs, mostly from graft donor cells, taken 360 days after TCRalphabeta/CD19-depleted stem cell transplant. The bases are TGTGCCACCGATCCAACACAGGCGGCCTACGAGCAGTACTTC. Protein translation: CATDPTQAAYEQYF.